The present T cell receptor beta chain was sequenced within a study of CD8 T cell repertoires and HIV-1 epitope variants. Turning to the study itself: Twenty-five autologous and known Gag and Nef epitope variant peptides each stimulated T cells separately. Controls included no peptide, Ebola AY9 epitope, and a CMV, EBV, flu pool.

Generated by immunoSEQ multiplex PCR, the TCRdb table keeps only in-frame clones and is missing some. Among 95,000 or so clones listed, roughly 81% were seen once. The CDR3 has 17 residues. Trimming took off 7 bases at V and 5 bases at J, with 24 bases between the two ends. The V gene's germline CDR1 is SGHVS and CDR2 FQNEAQ. The sequence came from a male donor with HIV. The sequencing input was uncultured baseline CD8+ T cells from peripheral blood mononuclear cells (PBMCs). The rearrangement joins TRBV7-8 to TRBJ1-5; tentative D call: TRBD1 (5 bases). As DNA, the CDR3 is TGTGCCAGCACCAGACTCCGGGGCCGCGGAGGCTATCAGCCCCAGCATTTT. It yields the protein CASTRLRGRGGYQPQHF.